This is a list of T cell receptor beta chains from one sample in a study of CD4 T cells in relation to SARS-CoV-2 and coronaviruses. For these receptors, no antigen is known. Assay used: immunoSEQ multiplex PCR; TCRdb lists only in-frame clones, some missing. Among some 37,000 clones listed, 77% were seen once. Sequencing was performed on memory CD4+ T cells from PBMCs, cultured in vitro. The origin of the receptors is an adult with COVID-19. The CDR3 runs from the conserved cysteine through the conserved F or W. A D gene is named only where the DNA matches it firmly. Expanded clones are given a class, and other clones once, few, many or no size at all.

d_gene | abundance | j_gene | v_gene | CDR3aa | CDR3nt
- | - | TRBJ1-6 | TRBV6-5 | CASRWAVGYNSPLHF | TGTGCCAGCCGCTGGGCAGTGGGCTATAATTCACCCCTCCACTTT
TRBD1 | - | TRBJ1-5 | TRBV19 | CASRPGTGGNQPQHF | TGTGCCAGTCGACCCGGGACAGGGGGCAATCAGCCCCAGCATTTT
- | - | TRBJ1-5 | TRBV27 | CASSRDPYSNQPQHF | TGTGCCAGCTCCCGGGACCCTTATAGCAATCAGCCCCAGCATTTT
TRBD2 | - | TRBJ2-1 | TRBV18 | CASSALAAFSYNEQFF | TGTGCCAGCTCAGCTCTAGCGGCCTTCTCCTACAATGAGCAGTTCTTC
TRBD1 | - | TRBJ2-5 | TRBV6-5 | CASSYWFDRDQATQYF | TGTGCCAGCAGTTACTGGTTTGACAGGGACCAGGCGACCCAGTACTTC
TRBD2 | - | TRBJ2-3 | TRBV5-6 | CASSAGTSFTDTQYF | TGTGCCAGCAGCGCCGGGACTAGCTTCACAGATACGCAGTATTTT
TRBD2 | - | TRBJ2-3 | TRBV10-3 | CAIRESLAGSSTDTQYF | TGTGCCATCAGAGAGAGCCTAGCGGGATCTAGCACAGATACGCAGTATTTT
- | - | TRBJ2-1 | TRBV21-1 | CASSKPRELQFF | TGTGCCAGCAGCAAACCGCGGGAGCTCCAGTTCTTC
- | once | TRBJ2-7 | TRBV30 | CAWSVMDPWRVDEQYF | TGTGCCTGGAGTGTAATGGACCCGTGGAGAGTGGACGAGCAGTACTTC
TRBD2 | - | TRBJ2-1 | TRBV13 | CASSLLVAGDNEQFF | TGTGCCAGCAGCTTACTAGTGGCGGGAGATAATGAGCAGTTCTTC
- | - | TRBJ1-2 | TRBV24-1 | CATSDLKETVEPNYGYTF | TGTGCCACCAGTGATTTGAAGGAAACAGTGGAACCTAACTATGGCTACACCTTC
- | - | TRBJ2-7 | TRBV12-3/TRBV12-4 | CASSPRGSYEQYF | TGTGCCAGCAGTCCGCGCGGTAGCTACGAGCAGTACTTC
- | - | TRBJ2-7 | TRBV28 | CASSYHGSYEQYF | TGTGCCAGCAGTTACCACGGATCCTACGAGCAGTACTTC
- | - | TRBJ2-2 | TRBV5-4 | CASSLEGRYANTGELFF | TGTGCCAGCAGCTTGGAGGGGCGTTACGCGAACACCGGGGAGCTGTTTTTT
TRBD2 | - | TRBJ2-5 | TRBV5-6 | CASSLPSGVQETQYF | TGTGCCAGCAGCTTGCCTAGCGGAGTACAAGAGACCCAGTACTTC
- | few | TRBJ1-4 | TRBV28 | CASSLPSQDNEKLFF | TGTGCCAGCAGTTTACCATCGCAAGATAATGAAAAACTGTTTTTT
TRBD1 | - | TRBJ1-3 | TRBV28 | CASRGTVSFSGNTIYF | TGTGCCAGCAGAGGGACAGTATCATTCTCTGGAAACACCATATATTTT
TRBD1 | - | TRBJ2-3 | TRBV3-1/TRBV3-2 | CASRDRGNTDTQYF | TGTGCCAGCAGGGACAGGGGAAACACAGATACGCAGTATTTT
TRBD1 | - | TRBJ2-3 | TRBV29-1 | CSQRTGATDTQYF | TGCAGCCAACGGACAGGGGCCACAGATACGCAGTATTTT
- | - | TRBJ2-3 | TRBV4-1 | CASSPRPGASTDTQYF | TGCGCCAGCAGCCCGCGTCCGGGGGCCAGCACAGATACGCAGTATTTT
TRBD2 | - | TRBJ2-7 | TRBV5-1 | CASSLSGRFYEQYF | TGCGCCAGCAGCCTTAGCGGGAGATTCTACGAGCAGTACTTC
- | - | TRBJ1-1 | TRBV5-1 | CASSPGYGVNTEAFF | TGCGCCAGCAGCCCCGGGTACGGGGTTAACACTGAAGCTTTCTTT